This entry features one T cell receptor beta chain sequence. Its specificity is not known. In the same sample, other DNA sequences code for this CDR3. At survey level, the immunoSEQ assay was run in its v3.0 version. Target depth was about 40,000-50,000 T-cell genomes per sample. Produced via immunoSEQ multiplex PCR; TCRdb's table is partial and in-frame only. The sample gives 20,000 to 30,000 clones, about four fifths of which show up once; roughly 5% is in the top ten. This entry is derived from a study of long-term antiretroviral therapy in people with HIV. Germline V gene data show CDR1 as GTSNPN and CDR2 as SVGIG (reference sequence). V was shortened by 0 bases and J by 0 bases, with 14 bases between the two germline ends. The CDR3 covers 16 residues. Study observations and caveats: Clones that expanded before ART (that is, prior to treatment) dominated the repertoire at all time points.

This rearrangement joins TRBV30 to TRBJ1-2; maybe TRBD1 (6 bases). The receptor's source is a man aged 25 to 40 with HIV. Sequencing used unsorted PBMCs, obtained 0.7 years before starting antiretroviral therapy. DNA of the CDR3: TGTGCCTGGAGTGTACCAGCGGGACATTCTAACTATGGCTACACCTTC. This translates into CAWSVPAGHSNYGYTF.